The present TCR beta chain was sequenced within a study of prognosis after radiotherapy for stage I lung cancer. For the study at large: Squamous cell carcinoma was diagnosed in seven patients and adenocarcinoma in around 13.

Using two-round multiplex PCR, the authors amplified TCR beta CDR3 from genomic DNA. Round one of PCR was performed, and it used primers specific to each TRBV and TRBJ gene. Each CDR3 protein gets one entry after TCRdb re-called the multiplex PCR reads with MiXCR. The sample lists 30,000 to 40,000 distinct CDR3 sequences; around a third were seen once. In germline, CDR1 is SGHVS, CDR2 FQNEAQ. V lost 7 bases and J lost 6, with 13 bases in between. The CDR3 length is 13 residues. Sequences were derived from PBMCs, sampled before or after stereotactic body radiation therapy (not recorded which). This clonotype was obtained from a donor over 45 with non-small cell lung cancer. The J gene is TRBJ1-5, the V gene TRBV7-8; D remains ambiguous. CDR3 residues: CASTSGFFQPQHF. In nucleotides, the CDR3 is TGTGCCAGCACCAGCGGGTTTTTTCAGCCCCAGCATTTT. The full variable domain, rest sourced from reference TRBV7-8 and TRBJ1-5, is GAGVSQSPRYKVAKRGQDVALRCDPISGHVSLFWYQQALGQGPEFLTYFQNEAQLDKSGLPSDRFFAERPEGSVSTLKIQRTQQEDSAVYLCASTSGFFQPQHFGDGTRLSIL.